This T cell receptor (beta chain) was identified in a study of identical twins. Germline trimming cut 4 bases from V and 0 bases from J; bases unmatched to any gene: 8. Germline CDR1 LGHDT, CDR2 YNNKEL (reference sequence). The CDR3 is 18 residues long. TCRdb itself ran the 5' RACE reads through MiXCR, one entry per CDR3 protein. The sample yields roughly 1.6 million distinct CDR3 sequences, around a third seen once. Sequencing was done on a sample of cord blood. The receptor comes from a newborn girl in good health. This chain uses TRBV3-1 with TRBJ2-5, with 13 bases aligning to TRBD2. The CDR3 here is CASSRRTSGRRDQETQYF. CDR3 DNA: TGTGCCAGCAGCCGACGGACTAGCGGGAGAAGGGACCAAGAGACCCAGTACTTC.